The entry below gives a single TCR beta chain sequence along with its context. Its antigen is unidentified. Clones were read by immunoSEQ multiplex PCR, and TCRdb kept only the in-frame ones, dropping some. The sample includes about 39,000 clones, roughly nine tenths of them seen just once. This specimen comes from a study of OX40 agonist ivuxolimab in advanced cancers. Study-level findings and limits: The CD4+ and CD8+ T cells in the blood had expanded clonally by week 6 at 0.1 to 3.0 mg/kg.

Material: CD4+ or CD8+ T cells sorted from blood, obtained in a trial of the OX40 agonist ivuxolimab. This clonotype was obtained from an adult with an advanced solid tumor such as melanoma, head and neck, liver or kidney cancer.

The CDR3 DNA sequence: TGTGCCAGCAGCTTCGTACCGGCGGGGCAAGAGACCCAGTACTTC. This translates into CASSFVPAGQETQYF. The chain links TRBV11-2 to TRBJ2-5; possible D gene TRBD2, 6 bases. The CDR3 consists of 15 residues. Germline assignment: CDR1 SGHAT and CDR2 FQNNGV. V lost 3 bases, J lost 2 bases, and 13 bases lay in between.